Sequencing of this TCR beta chain was carried out in a study of cytomegalovirus exposure and HLA in healthy donors. General study results and limits: When the data were analyzed later, several of the most significant clusters appeared to be linked to common viral pathogens. Association of a missense DCLRE1C variant with TCR beta V- and J-gene trimming was reported in a later analysis.

In the case of this clone: Its antigen remains unknown.

Among the donors, all were healthy bone marrow donors. Primers included in the PCR were 60 Vbeta and 13 Jbeta primers. Original analysis: A follow-up analysis tallied around 80 million unique TCR beta chains, roughly 11 million shared. TCRdb's table, derived via immunoSEQ multiplex PCR, lists solely in-frame clones and lacks some. Clonal size and the V and J genes are those of that table, whereas D and trimming came from the DNA. This table holds around 160,000 clones, about 80% found once. The CDR3 extends over 12 amino acids. Germline assignment: CDR1 SQVTM and CDR2 ANQGSEA. V trimming: 6 bases; J trimming: 7 bases; junction bases outside the gene matches: 6.

This TCR was recovered from a man between 18 and 29 years old in good health and CMV-seropositive. Sequenced sample: PBMCs. The gene calls are TRBV29-1 and TRBJ2-3, with 8 bases that match TRBD1. The CDR3 DNA reads TGCAGCGTAGGACAGGGAACACATACGCAGTATTTT. This sequence encodes CSVGQGTHTQYF.